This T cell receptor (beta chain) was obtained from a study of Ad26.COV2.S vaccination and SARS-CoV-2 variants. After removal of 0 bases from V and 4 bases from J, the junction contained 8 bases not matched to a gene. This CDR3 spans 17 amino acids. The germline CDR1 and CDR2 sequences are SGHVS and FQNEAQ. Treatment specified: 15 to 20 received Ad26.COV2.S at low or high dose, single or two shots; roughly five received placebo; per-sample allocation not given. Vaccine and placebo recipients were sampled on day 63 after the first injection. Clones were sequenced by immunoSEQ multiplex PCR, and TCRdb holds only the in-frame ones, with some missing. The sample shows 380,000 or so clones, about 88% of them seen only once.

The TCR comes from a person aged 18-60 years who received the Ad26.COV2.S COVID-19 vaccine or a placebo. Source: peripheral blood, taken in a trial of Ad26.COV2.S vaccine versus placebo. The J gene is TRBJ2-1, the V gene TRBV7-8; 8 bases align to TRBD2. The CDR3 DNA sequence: TGTGCCAGCAGCTTAGCGGGGATAGCGGGATTGTACAATGAGCAGTTCTTC. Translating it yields CASSLAGIAGLYNEQFF.